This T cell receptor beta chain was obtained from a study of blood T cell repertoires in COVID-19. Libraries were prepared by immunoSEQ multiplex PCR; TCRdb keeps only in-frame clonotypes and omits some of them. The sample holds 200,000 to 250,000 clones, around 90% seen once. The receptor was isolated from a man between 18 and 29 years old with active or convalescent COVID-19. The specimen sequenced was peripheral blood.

DNA of the CDR3: TGTGCCAGCAGCCAAACGACAGGCAATCAGCCCCAGCATTTT. It translates to CASSQTTGNQPQHF. This chain joins TRBV3-1 (or the pseudogene TRBV3-2) and TRBJ1-5; maybe TRBD1 (5 bases). Trimming left V 2 bases short and J 2 bases short, with 7 bases between. The CDR3 contains 14 residues. The germline CDR1 and CDR2 sequences are LGHDT and YNNKEL (reference sequence).